The sequence of this T cell receptor beta chain was determined in a study of T cells expressing NK-cell markers. Study-wide context: Sorted T-cell subsets CD3+CD56+NKG2C+, CD3+CD56+NKG2C- and CD3+CD56-NKG2C+ were TCR beta-sequenced. In the group of eight sequenced donors, seven were HCMV-seropositive and one was seronegative.

The CDR3 covers 13 residues. Germline V gene sequence: CDR1 SQVTM, CDR2 ANQGSEA. Using the 5' RACE reads, TCRdb records one entry per CDR3 protein without DNA. The table lists 4,000 to 6,500 distinct CDR3 sequences. The source is a man between 18 and 35 years old in good health. The chain joins TRBV29-1 to TRBJ2-3. The specimen sequenced was blood T cells: a sorted CD56 or NKG2C T cell subset, CD4+ or CD8+ T cells, or bulk PBMC T cells (not recorded which). CDR3 loop: CSVDQTSTDTQYF.